This TCR beta chain was sequenced in a study of blood T cell repertoires in COVID-19. Overall study: The United States, Italy and Spain provided the acute and convalescent COVID-19 samples. The cDNA or gDNA used as material had been derived from T cells, B-cell-depleted T cells, or PBMCs.

The V gene lost 8 bases and the J gene lost 5 bases, with 19 bases spanning the gap. The germline CDR1 and CDR2 sequences are MNHNY and SVGAGI (reference sequence). This CDR3 spans 14 amino acids. Authors' data handling: Amplification from reference gene primers served as the basis for estimated nucleated cell counts. Sequenced by immunoSEQ multiplex PCR; TCRdb stores in-frame clones only, minus some. The V and J calls and the clone size are those of that table, but D and trimming were determined from the DNA. The data hold some 180,000 clones, with roughly 87% observed a single time. The sample taken for sequencing was peripheral blood. This sequence was found in a man in his sixties with active or convalescent COVID-19. The chain couples TRBV6-6 to TRBJ2-7; a weak D match, TRBD1 (6 bases). Here the CDR3 reads CASAPQGVRHEQYF. The DNA of the CDR3 is TGTGCCAGCGCTCCACAGGGTGTTCGCCACGAGCAGTACTTC.